The next 26 T cell receptor beta chains were all read from a single sample in a study of T cells in tumors and immune-related adverse events. TCRdb keeps only in-frame clones here, not all; method: immunoSEQ multiplex PCR. The sample has approximately 8,300 clones, 94% seen once; the top ten hold roughly 2.2%. Source: lymph node tissue, taken from a patient treated with anti-PD-1 therapy. These receptors came from a female donor with metastatic renal cell carcinoma.

The chain combines TRBV2 with TRBJ1-5; D is ambiguous. This CDR3 is 14 amino acids long. From germline, CDR1 is SNHLY and CDR2 FYNNEI. Trimming pared 6 bases from V and 0 bases from J, leaving 9 bases between. The CDR3 spells CASRADISNQPQHF. CDR3 nucleotides: TGTGCCAGCAGGGCCGATATTAGCAATCAGCCCCAGCATTTT.

This chain connects TRBV5-4 to TRBJ1-4, with 7 bases lining up with TRBD1. V lost 3 bases, J lost 8 bases, and 10 bases stayed unmatched. Germline V lookup: CDR1 SGHNT, CDR2 YYREEE (reference sequence). The CDR3 is 15 amino acids. The CDR3 sequence is CASSSDRVGEEKLFF. CDR3 bases: TGTGCCAGCAGCTCTGACAGGGTTGGTGAAGAAAAACTGTTTTTT.

This clone was recorded only once. The genes are TRBV4-2 and TRBJ2-7; D call uncertain. V was cut by 1 base and J by 3 bases, with 7 bases left in between. The CDR3 loop spans 13 amino acids. Germline-derived CDR1 and CDR2 are LGHNA and YNFKEQ. DNA for the CDR3: TGTGCCAGCAGCCAAGCTCCCCTCTACGAGCAGTACTTC. Translated, it gives CASSQAPLYEQYF.

The V and J genes are TRBV4-1 and TRBJ2-1, with 11 bases matching TRBD2. With 3 bases clipped from V and 5 bases from J, the junction kept 3 bases outside the gene matches. CDR1 MGHRA and CDR2 YSYEKL come from the germline V gene. The CDR3 runs to 15 residues. CDR3 amino acids: CASSQLTSGNNEQFF. The CDR3 nucleotides are TGCGCCAGCAGCCAGTTGACTAGCGGGAACAATGAGCAGTTCTTC.

The chain carries TRBV27 and TRBJ2-5; maybe TRBD1 (5 bases). With 4 bases removed from V and 1 base from J, the gap between germline ends came to 13 bases. From germline, CDR1 is MNHEY and CDR2 SMNVEV (reference sequence). The CDR3 sequence is 15 residues long. The chain's CDR3 is CASSSPSRGQETQYF. Here the CDR3 DNA reads TGTGCCAGCAGTTCCCCATCTAGGGGCCAAGAGACCCAGTACTTC.

The chain employs TRBV18 and TRBJ2-2; D is possibly TRBD1 (5 bases). Trimming stripped 4 bases from V and 6 bases from J, with 12 bases between. The germline gives CDR1 KGHSH, CDR2 LQKENI. The CDR3 loop spans 14 amino acids. As DNA, the CDR3 is TGTGCCAGCTCACGACAGTCTGGGGCCGGGGAGCTGTTTTTT. This sequence encodes CASSRQSGAGELFF.

The J gene is TRBJ1-5, the V gene TRBV2; TRBD1 might be the D (6 bases). From germline, CDR1 is SNHLY and CDR2 FYNNEI. V was clipped by 1 base and J by 0 bases, with 19 bases between them. The CDR3 totals 19 residues. This CDR3 reads CASSEVRFGGIYSNQPQHF. The CDR3 region has the DNA TGTGCCAGCAGTGAAGTGAGATTCGGGGGCATATATAGCAATCAGCCCCAGCATTTT.

The chain links TRBV9 to TRBJ1-6, with D uncertain. This CDR3 has 15 residues. Trimming took off 0 bases at V and 5 bases at J, with 9 bases between the two ends. Germline assignment: CDR1 SGDLS and CDR2 YYNGEE. Written as DNA, the CDR3 is TGTGCCAGCAGCGTAGATACGGGGAATAATTCACCCCTCCACTTT. It specifies CASSVDTGNNSPLHF.

This clone was seen just once. The rearrangement joins TRBV6-4 to TRBJ1-2, with D perhaps matching TRBD1 (5 bases). CDR1 is MRHNA and CDR2 is SNTAGT in the germline V gene. This CDR3 is built from 14 residues. Trimming took 3 bases from V and 8 from J, leaving 16 bases between them. Written as DNA, the CDR3 is TGTGCCAGCAGTGAATCTTTGGGGGTTTGGGGCTACACCTTC. Protein: CASSESLGVWGYTF.

J is TRBJ1-1 and V is TRBV5-8; the match to TRBD1 covers 10 bases. The ends lost 4 bases at V and 1 base at J; junction bases unmatched: 7. CDR3 size: 16 residues. Germline-derived CDR1 and CDR2 are SGHTS and YDEGEE. The CDR3 is CASSKRQGAGNTEAFF. The CDR3 bases are TGTGCCAGCAGCAAAAGACAGGGGGCAGGGAACACTGAAGCTTTCTTT.

The gene calls are TRBV9 and TRBJ2-1, with 13 nucleotides matching TRBD2. The CDR3 is 17 amino acids. Losses at the gene ends were 0 bases for V and 9 bases for J; bases not matched to a gene: 9. CDR1 and CDR2 from the germline V gene are SGDLS and YYNGEE. In DNA form, the CDR3 reads TGTGCCAGCAGCGTAGCGGGGCGCGGACTAGCGGGAGTTGAGCAGTTCTTC. Amino acids: CASSVAGRGLAGVEQFF. The full variable domain, rest sourced from reference TRBV9 and TRBJ2-1, is DSGVTQTPKHLITATGQRVTLRCSPRSGDLSVYWYQQSLDQGLQFLIQYYNGEERAKGNILERFSAQQFPDLHSELNLSSLELGDSALYFCASSVAGRGLAGVEQFFGPGTRLTVL.

This chain joins TRBV28 and TRBJ1-2; D gene uncertain. The CDR3 is 11 amino acids. Germline CDR1 and CDR2: MDHEN and SYDVKM. Trimming stripped 5 bases from V and 4 bases from J, with 5 bases between. The CDR3 here is CASSDTYGYTF. In nucleotides, the CDR3 is TGTGCCAGCAGTGACACCTATGGCTACACCTTC.

This chain links TRBV2 with TRBJ2-7; 7 bases match TRBD2. After removal of 8 bases from V and 6 bases from J, the junction contained 7 bases not matched to a gene. The CDR3 is made up of 12 amino acids. CDR1 and CDR2 (germline): SNHLY, FYNNEI. CDR3 loop: CASRLARGEQYF. CDR3 nucleotide sequence: TGTGCCAGCCGACTAGCCCGGGGCGAGCAGTACTTC.

The chain uses TRBV6-5 and TRBJ1-2; D may be TRBD1 (6 bases). Trimming took 5 bases from V and 7 from J, leaving 11 bases between them. The CDR3 is 12 amino acids. Germline loops: CDR1 MNHEY, CDR2 SVGAGI. CDR3 DNA sequence: TGTGCCAGCAGTCACAGGGATGGTGGCTACACCTTC. Translating gives CASSHRDGGYTF.

The gene calls are TRBV7-2 and TRBJ2-2; perhaps TRBD2 as D (6 bases). The CDR3 loop spans 15 amino acids. V shed 8 bases and J shed 0 bases, with 13 bases lying between them. Per the germline V gene, CDR1 is SGHTA and CDR2 is FQGNSA. The DNA of the CDR3 is TGTGCCAGCGGAGGGACCGGACCGAACACCGGGGAGCTGTTTTTT. Amino acids: CASGGTGPNTGELFF.

This sequence joins TRBV7-2 and TRBJ1-2; D unresolved. V lost 5 bases to trimming and J lost 3 bases, with 13 bases between them. Germline loops: CDR1 SGHTA, CDR2 FQGNSA. The CDR3 totals 14 residues. The DNA for the CDR3 is TGTGCCAGCAGCGCATCCGCGCCTCACTATGGCTACACCTTC. The encoded protein is CASSASAPHYGYTF.

The chain links TRBV27 to TRBJ2-7; 8 bases map to TRBD1. CDR1 and CDR2 (germline): MNHEY, SMNVEV (reference sequence). The CDR3 runs 17 residues. The junction had 15 bases not matched to a gene; V was cut back by 5 bases and J by 3 bases. In DNA form, the CDR3 reads TGTGCCAGCAGTCCCTCCCTAGGACAGGGAGCTGTCTACGAGCAGTACTTC. Translated: CASSPSLGQGAVYEQYF.

Turning to this clone: Other DNA sequences of this sample code for an identical CDR3. The V call is TRBV5-1, the J call TRBJ2-7, with 7 bases lining up with TRBD2. Germline-derived CDR1 and CDR2 are SGHRS and YFSETQ. The CDR3 sequence is 15 residues long. Trimming at V came to 0 bases and at J to 3 bases, leaving 6 bases not matched to a gene. The CDR3 nucleotides are TGCGCCAGCAGCTTGGAGGGGAGGGGTGGCTACGAGCAGTACTTC. Residues: CASSLEGRGGYEQYF.

This rearrangement joins TRBV4-1 to TRBJ2-7, with no clear D. Trimming removed 4 bases from V and 4 bases from J, with 11 bases in between. In germline, CDR1 is MGHRA, CDR2 YSYEKL. The CDR3 covers 13 residues. In nucleotides, the CDR3 is TGCGCCAGCAGCCCGAAGGAGAATTACGAGCAGTACTTC. Translating it yields CASSPKENYEQYF.

The rearrangement links TRBV19 to TRBJ1-5; D not certain. The V end was cut by 7 bases, the J end by 6 bases, with 16 bases between. This CDR3 comprises 14 residues. CDR1 LNHDA and CDR2 SQIVND come from the germline V gene (reference sequence). CDR3 in DNA: TGTGCCAGTAAGTCAGTCTCAAGTGGTCAGCCCCAGCATTTT. Residues: CASKSVSSGQPQHF.

The chain couples TRBV6-6 to TRBJ1-5; TRBD1 agrees at 7 bases. Germline V gene data show CDR1 as MNHNY and CDR2 as SVGAGI (reference sequence). After removal of 7 bases from V and 4 bases from J, the junction contained 10 bases not matched to a gene. The CDR3 has 15 residues. CDR3 bases: TGTGCCAGCAAGAGGCAGGGGGGTGGTAATCAGCCCCAGCATTTT. Encoded protein: CASKRQGGGNQPQHF.

V usage is TRBV5-1 and J usage is TRBJ2-2; maybe TRBD2 (5 bases). CDR1 and CDR2 (germline): SGHRS, YFSETQ. This CDR3 has 13 residues. Trimming shortened V by 6 bases and J by 4 bases, and 10 bases separated the two germline ends. CDR3 loop: CASTEVGTGELFF. CDR3 sequence (DNA): TGCGCCAGCACGGAGGTGGGCACCGGGGAGCTGTTTTTT.

The rearrangement joins TRBV5-8 to TRBJ1-2; D remains unclear. The CDR3 extends over 13 amino acids. Per germline, CDR1 SGHTS and CDR2 YDEGEE. V lost 2 bases and J 4 bases, leaving 9 bases between the germline ends. CDR3 protein: CASSLGSSYGYTF. The CDR3 nucleotides read TGTGCCAGCAGCTTAGGTAGTAGCTATGGCTACACCTTC. The whole variable domain, filled in from reference TRBV5-8 and TRBJ1-2, reads EAGVTQSPTHLIKTRGQQATLRCSPISGHTSVYWYQQALGLGLQFLLWYDEGEERNRGNFPPRFSGRQFPNYSSELNVNALELEDSALYLCASSLGSSYGYTFGSGTRLTVV.

This chain uses TRBV27 with TRBJ1-5; maybe TRBD1 (5 bases). Trimming stripped 2 bases from V and 0 bases from J, with 17 bases between. The CDR3 extends over 18 amino acids. Germline values: CDR1 MNHEY, CDR2 SMNVEV (reference sequence). Written as DNA, the CDR3 is TGTGCCAGCAGTTTAGGGGGGGGATCCCCCCATAGCAATCAGCCCCAGCATTTT. Amino acids: CASSLGGGSPHSNQPQHF.

The chain couples TRBV6-5 to TRBJ2-1; D unclear. The CDR3 is made up of 13 amino acids. Trimming pared 0 bases from V and 2 bases from J, leaving 2 bases between. The germline gives CDR1 MNHEY, CDR2 SVGAGI. CDR3 sequence: CASSYSAYNEQFF. CDR3 nucleotides: TGTGCCAGCAGTTACTCCGCCTACAATGAGCAGTTCTTC.

This clone came up a few times. The V call is TRBV19, the J call TRBJ2-3, with 8 bases fitting TRBD1. The CDR3 spans 17 residues. The V gene end was trimmed by 4 bases and the J gene end by 4 bases; junction bases not matched to a gene: 13. Looked up from germline, CDR1 is LNHDA and CDR2 is SQIVND (reference sequence). The CDR3 DNA is TGTGCCAGTAGTAGGGGGCCCGGTCAGGGGGCATCAGATACGCAGTATTTT. It encodes CASSRGPGQGASDTQYF.